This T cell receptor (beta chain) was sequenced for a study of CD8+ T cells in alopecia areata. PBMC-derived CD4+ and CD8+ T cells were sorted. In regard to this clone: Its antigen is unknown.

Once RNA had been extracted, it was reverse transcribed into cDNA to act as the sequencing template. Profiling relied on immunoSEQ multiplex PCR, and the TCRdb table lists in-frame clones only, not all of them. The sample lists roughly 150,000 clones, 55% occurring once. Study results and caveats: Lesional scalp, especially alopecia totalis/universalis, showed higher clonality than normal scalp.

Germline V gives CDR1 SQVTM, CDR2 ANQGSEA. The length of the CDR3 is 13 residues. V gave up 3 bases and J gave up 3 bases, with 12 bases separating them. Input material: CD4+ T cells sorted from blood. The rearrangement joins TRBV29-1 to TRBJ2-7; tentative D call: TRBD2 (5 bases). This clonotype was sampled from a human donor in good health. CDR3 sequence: CSVDTGSIYEQYF. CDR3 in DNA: TGCAGCGTTGATACGGGATCGATCTACGAGCAGTACTTC.